What follows are 12 T cell receptor beta chains derived from one specimen sequenced in a study of shared clonotypes between healthy human individuals. Sequenced by immunoSEQ multiplex PCR; TCRdb stores in-frame clones only, minus some. This table holds around 700,000 clones, approximately 73% found once. Sequences were obtained from memory CD4+ T cells sorted from blood. Subset reported: CD45RA-negative fraction. These receptors were obtained from a woman in her twenties or thirties in good health.

This chain uses TRBV27 with TRBJ2-5, with a tentative D call TRBD2 (6 bases). The V gene's germline CDR1 is MNHEY and CDR2 SMNVEV (reference sequence). CDR3 size: 14 residues. With 2 bases removed from V and 4 bases from J, the gap between germline ends came to 11 bases. The CDR3 reads CASSLGGGVETQYF. The CDR3 DNA reads TGTGCCAGCAGTTTAGGAGGAGGGGTAGAGACCCAGTACTTC.

The gene calls are TRBV7-9 and TRBJ2-3, with D perhaps matching TRBD2 (5 bases). The germline V gene has CDR1 SEHNR and CDR2 FQNEAQ (reference sequence). Between the trimmed V and J ends, which lost 5 bases and 3 bases, there was a span of 9 bases. The CDR3 is made up of 13 amino acids. The CDR3 DNA reads as TGTGCCAGCAGCCGCCGGGATACAGATACGCAGTATTTT. This sequence encodes CASSRRDTDTQYF.

V usage is TRBV11-2 and J usage is TRBJ2-7, with D unclear. CDR3 length equals 13 residues. The germline V and J ends were trimmed by 6 bases and 3 bases, with 12 bases remaining between them. Germline V gene sequence: CDR1 SGHAT, CDR2 FQNNGV. The CDR3: CASSLSGNYEQYF. DNA for the CDR3: TGTGCCAGCAGTCTCTCGGGTAACTACGAGCAGTACTTC. The full variable domain, its missing parts supplied by reference TRBV11-2 and TRBJ2-7, is EAGVAQSPRYKIIEKRQSVAFWCNPISGHATLYWYQQILGQGPKLLIQFQNNGVVDDSQLPKDRFSAERLKGVDSTLKIQPAKLEDSAVYLCASSLSGNYEQYFGPGTRLTVT.

Comments on this clone: This specimen includes other DNA sequences encoding the same CDR3. The chain employs TRBV7-6 and TRBJ2-3; D unresolved. This CDR3 has 11 residues. Germline V gene sequence: CDR1 SGHVS, CDR2 FNYEAQ. Trimming removed 5 bases at V and 0 bases at J, with 0 bases between. The CDR3 DNA reads TGTGCCAGCAGCAGCACAGATACGCAGTATTTT. Translation: CASSSTDTQYF.

The CDR3 is CASSQADPGYGYTF. The CDR3 DNA is TGCGCCAGCAGCCAGGCAGACCCAGGGTATGGCTACACCTTC. This chain joins TRBV4-1 and TRBJ1-2; maybe TRBD1 (5 bases). Trimming took 3 bases from V and 5 from J, leaving 13 bases between them. Germline V CDR1 and CDR2: MGHRA, YSYEKL. The CDR3 is 14 residues long.

The chain combines TRBV18 with TRBJ1-1, with D hard to call. V lost 8 bases and J 1 base, leaving 8 bases between the germline ends. CDR1 KGHSH and CDR2 LQKENI come from the germline V gene. The CDR3 has 12 residues. In nucleotides, the CDR3 is TGTGCCAGCGCAAAGGGGAACACTGAAGCTTTCTTT. The encoded protein is CASAKGNTEAFF.

This chain connects TRBV5-1 to TRBJ1-1, with D tentatively TRBD1 (6 bases). CDR1 and CDR2 (germline): SGHRS, YFSETQ. This CDR3 contains 15 residues. The ends were cut back, 5 bases at V and 1 base at J, with 15 bases in the middle. In nucleotides, the CDR3 is TGCGCCAGCAGACGTCTGGGGGCCGGGAACACTGAAGCTTTCTTT. Translating it yields CASRRLGAGNTEAFF. The variable domain in full, with the rest retrieved from reference TRBV5-1 and TRBJ1-1, is KAGVTQTPRYLIKTRGQQVTLSCSPISGHRSVSWYQQTPGQGLQFLFEYFSETQRNKGNFPGRFSGRQFSNSRSEMNVSTLELGDSALYLCASRRLGAGNTEAFFGQGTRLTVV.

The table lists this clone with a few counts. This chain uses TRBV25-1 with TRBJ1-5; D gene unclear. V was shortened by 3 bases and J by 0 bases, with 9 bases between the two germline ends. Germline loops: CDR1 MGHDK, CDR2 SYGVNS. There are 15 residues in the CDR3. The CDR3 is CASSDGEYSNQPQHF. CDR3 nucleotide sequence: TGTGCCAGCAGTGATGGAGAGTATAGCAATCAGCCCCAGCATTTT.

The chain has TRBV28 and TRBJ1-4; D gene uncertain. Looked up from germline, CDR1 is MDHEN and CDR2 is SYDVKM. The CDR3 consists of 14 residues. V lost 8 bases to trimming and J lost 4 bases, with 14 bases between them. This CDR3 reads CASSLGGNNEKLFF. In nucleotides, the CDR3 is TGTGCCAGCTCCCTCGGAGGGAATAATGAAAAACTGTTTTTT.

J is TRBJ1-1 and V is TRBV5-1; TRBD1 is a possible D gene (5 bases). The germline gives CDR1 SGHRS, CDR2 YFSETQ. The V and J ends lost 7 bases and 1 base respectively, with 11 bases between them. The CDR3 extends over 13 amino acids. This chain's CDR3 is CASAVGANTEAFF. The CDR3 DNA reads as TGCGCCAGCGCCGTAGGGGCGAACACTGAAGCTTTCTTT.

About this clone: The same CDR3 arises from other DNA sequences in this sample as well. The gene calls are TRBV2 and TRBJ2-5; D is ambiguous. The V gene's germline CDR1 is SNHLY and CDR2 FYNNEI. The CDR3 spans 11 residues. Trimming took off 3 bases at V and 5 bases at J, with 4 bases between the two ends. CDR3 in amino acids: CASSEEETQYF. CDR3 bases: TGTGCCAGCAGTGAGGAGGAGACCCAGTACTTC.

The rearrangement links TRBV10-3 to TRBJ1-4; D is unresolved. V was shortened by 2 bases and J by 5 bases, with 12 bases between the two germline ends. The length of the CDR3 is 15 residues. In germline, CDR1 is ENHRY, CDR2 SYGVKD. This CDR3 reads CAISELSAENEKLFF. CDR3 nucleotide sequence: TGTGCCATCAGTGAGCTTAGTGCCGAGAATGAAAAACTGTTTTTT.